The clone carrying this TCR beta chain was counted a single time. The antigen is undetermined. The record originates from a study of CD8 T cells in ankylosing spondylitis. Libraries for TCR beta were made by quantitative 5'-RACE with molecular barcodes. TCRdb analysed the 5' RACE reads with MiXCR anew, one entry per CDR3 protein. The sample holds over 30,000 distinct CDR3 sequences, approximately 15% seen once. Findings and limits, study-wide: Past studies reported some motif variants in reactive arthritis synovial fluid and blood. Disease-linked clones were reportedly significantly enriched in matched ankylosing spondylitis synovial fluid. Blood from ankylosing spondylitis patients appeared to carry a characteristic roughly 8-variant TCR beta motif.

The clonotype originates from a male donor with ankylosing spondylitis or in good health (not recorded which). Material: blood.

The CDR3 sequence is CASSKGTESEKLFF. The CDR3 DNA is TGTGCCAGCAGTAAGGGGACAGAGAGTGAAAAACTGTTTTTT. J is TRBJ1-4 and V is TRBV7-2; 7 bases align to TRBD1. Germline V CDR1 and CDR2: SGHTA, FQGNSA. The length of the CDR3 is 14 residues. V lost 6 bases and J lost 7; bases outside the gene matches: 8.